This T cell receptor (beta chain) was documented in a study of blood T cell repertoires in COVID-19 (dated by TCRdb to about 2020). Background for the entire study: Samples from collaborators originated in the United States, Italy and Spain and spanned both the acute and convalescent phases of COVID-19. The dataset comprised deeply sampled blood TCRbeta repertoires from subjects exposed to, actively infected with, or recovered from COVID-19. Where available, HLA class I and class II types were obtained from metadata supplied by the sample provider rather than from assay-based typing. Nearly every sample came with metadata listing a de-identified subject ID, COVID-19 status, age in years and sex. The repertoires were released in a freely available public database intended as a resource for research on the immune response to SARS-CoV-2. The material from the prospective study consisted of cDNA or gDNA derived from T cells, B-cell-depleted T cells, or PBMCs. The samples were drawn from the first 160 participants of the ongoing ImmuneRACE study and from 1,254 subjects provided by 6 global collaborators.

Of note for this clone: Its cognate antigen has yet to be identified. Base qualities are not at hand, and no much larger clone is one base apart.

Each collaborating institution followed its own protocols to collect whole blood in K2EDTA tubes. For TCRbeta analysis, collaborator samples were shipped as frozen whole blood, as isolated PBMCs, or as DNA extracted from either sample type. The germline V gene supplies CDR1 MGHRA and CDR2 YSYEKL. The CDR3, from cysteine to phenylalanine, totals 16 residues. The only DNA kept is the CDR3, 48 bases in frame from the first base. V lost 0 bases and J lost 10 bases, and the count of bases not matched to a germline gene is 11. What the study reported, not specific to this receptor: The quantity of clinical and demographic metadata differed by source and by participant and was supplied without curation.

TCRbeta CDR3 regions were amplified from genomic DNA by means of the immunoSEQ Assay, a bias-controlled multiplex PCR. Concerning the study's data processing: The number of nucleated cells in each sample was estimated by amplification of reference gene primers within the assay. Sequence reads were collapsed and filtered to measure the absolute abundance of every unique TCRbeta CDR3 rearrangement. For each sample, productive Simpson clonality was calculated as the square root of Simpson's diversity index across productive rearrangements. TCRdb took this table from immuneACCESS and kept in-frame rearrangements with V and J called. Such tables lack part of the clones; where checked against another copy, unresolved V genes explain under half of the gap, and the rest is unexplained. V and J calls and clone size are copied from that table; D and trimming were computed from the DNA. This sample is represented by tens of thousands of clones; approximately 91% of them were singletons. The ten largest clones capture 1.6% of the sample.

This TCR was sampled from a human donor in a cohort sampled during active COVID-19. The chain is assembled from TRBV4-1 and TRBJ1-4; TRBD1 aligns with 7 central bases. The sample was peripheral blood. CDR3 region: CASSQEPKTGQAKLFF. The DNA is TGCGCCAGCAGCCAAGAGCCGAAGACAGGGCAGGCAAAACTGTTTTTT.